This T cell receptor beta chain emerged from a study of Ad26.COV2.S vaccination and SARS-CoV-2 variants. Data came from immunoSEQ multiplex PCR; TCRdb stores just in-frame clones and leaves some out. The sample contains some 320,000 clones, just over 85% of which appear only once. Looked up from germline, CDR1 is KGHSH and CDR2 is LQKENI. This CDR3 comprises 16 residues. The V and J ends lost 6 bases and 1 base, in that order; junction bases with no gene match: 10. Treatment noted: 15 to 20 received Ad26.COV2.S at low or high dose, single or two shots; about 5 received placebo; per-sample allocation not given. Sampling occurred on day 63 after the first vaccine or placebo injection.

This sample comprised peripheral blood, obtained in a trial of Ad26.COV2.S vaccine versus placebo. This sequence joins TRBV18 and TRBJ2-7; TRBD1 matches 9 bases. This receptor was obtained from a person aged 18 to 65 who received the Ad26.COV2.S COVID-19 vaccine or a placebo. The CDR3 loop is CASSPFPGQGSYEQYF. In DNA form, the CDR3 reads TGTGCCAGCTCTCCATTCCCGGGACAGGGTTCCTACGAGCAGTACTTC.